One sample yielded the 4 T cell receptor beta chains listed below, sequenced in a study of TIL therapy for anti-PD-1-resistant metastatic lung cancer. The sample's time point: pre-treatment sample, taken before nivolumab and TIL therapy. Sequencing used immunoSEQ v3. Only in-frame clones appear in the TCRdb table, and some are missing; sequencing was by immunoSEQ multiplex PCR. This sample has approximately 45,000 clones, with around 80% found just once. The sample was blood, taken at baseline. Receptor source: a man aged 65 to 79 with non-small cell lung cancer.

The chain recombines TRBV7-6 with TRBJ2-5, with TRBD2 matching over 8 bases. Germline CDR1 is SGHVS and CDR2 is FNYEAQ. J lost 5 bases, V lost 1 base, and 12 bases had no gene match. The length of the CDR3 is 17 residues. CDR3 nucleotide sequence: TGTGCCAGCAGCTTAGGAGGCTACAGCGGGAGTTTGGAGACCCAGTACTTC. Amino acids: CASSLGGYSGSLETQYF. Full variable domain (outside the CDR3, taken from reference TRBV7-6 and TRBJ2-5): GAGVSQSPRYKVTKRGQDVALRCDPISGHVSLYWYRQALGQGPEFLTYFNYEAQQDKSGLPNDRFSAERPEGSISTLTIQRTEQRDSAMYRCASSLGGYSGSLETQYFGPGTRLLVL.

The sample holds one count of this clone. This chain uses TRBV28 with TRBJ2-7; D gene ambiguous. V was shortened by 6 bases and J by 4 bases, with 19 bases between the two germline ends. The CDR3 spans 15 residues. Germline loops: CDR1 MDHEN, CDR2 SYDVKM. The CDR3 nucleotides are TGTGCCAGCAGCTTACCGACCGTGAGACCATACGAGCAGTACTTC. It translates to CASSLPTVRPYEQYF.

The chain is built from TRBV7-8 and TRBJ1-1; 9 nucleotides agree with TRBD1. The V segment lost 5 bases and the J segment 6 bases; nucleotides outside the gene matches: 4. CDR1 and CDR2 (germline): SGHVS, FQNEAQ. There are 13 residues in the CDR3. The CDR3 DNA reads TGTGCCAGCAGCACCCGGGACAGGGCTGAAGCTTTCTTT. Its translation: CASSTRDRAEAFF. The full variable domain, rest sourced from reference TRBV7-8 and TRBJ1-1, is GAGVSQSPRYKVAKRGQDVALRCDPISGHVSLFWYQQALGQGPEFLTYFQNEAQLDKSGLPSDRFFAERPEGSVSTLKIQRTQQEDSAVYLCASSTRDRAEAFFGQGTRLTVV.

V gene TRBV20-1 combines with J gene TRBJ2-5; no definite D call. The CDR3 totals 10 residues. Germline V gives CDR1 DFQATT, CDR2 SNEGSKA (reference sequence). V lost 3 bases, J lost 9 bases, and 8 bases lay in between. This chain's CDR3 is CSASEKAQYF. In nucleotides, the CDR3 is TGCAGTGCTAGTGAAAAGGCCCAGTACTTC.